This T cell receptor beta chain was identified during a study of cytomegalovirus exposure and HLA in healthy donors. The study, taken as a whole, reports: It was shown in a later analysis that HLA-associated TCR beta chains were more clonally expanded than other, equally common chains. In a later analysis, DRB1 alleles had the most associated TCRs; HLA-C alleles the fewest.

Germline V gene lookup returns CDR1 LNHDA and CDR2 SQIVND (reference sequence). The CDR3 extends over 15 amino acids. V shed 6 bases, J shed 3 bases, and the junction held 4 bases outside the gene matches. A word on this clone: No antigen is known for it.

Primers for the PCR totalled 60 Vbeta and 13 Jbeta. The data were produced by immunoSEQ multiplex PCR, yet TCRdb's version contains in-frame clones alone and is incomplete. This listing includes almost 45,000 clones. J is TRBJ2-7 and V is TRBV19; TRBD2 matches at 14 bases. The sequence derives from a male donor in good health and CMV-seronegative. Specimen: PBMCs. The CDR3 loop reads CASRGLAGVSYEQYF. CDR3 DNA sequence: TGTGCCAGTAGGGGACTAGCGGGAGTTAGCTACGAGCAGTACTTC.